This T cell receptor beta chain was retrieved from a study of blood T cell repertoires in COVID-19. Study as a whole: Material from acute and convalescent COVID-19 was sourced from the United States, Italy and Spain. PBMCs, B-cell-depleted T cells, or T cells provided the cDNA or gDNA that made up the material.

V was pared by 4 bases and J by 3 bases, with 7 bases between. CDR1 is SGHDN and CDR2 is FVKESK in the germline V gene. This CDR3 has 13 amino acids. Original methodology: Amplified reference gene primers provided the basis for estimating nucleated cell counts. The protocol was immunoSEQ multiplex PCR, while the TCRdb copy is restricted to in-frame clones and leaves out a portion. V, J and clone size reflect that table, while D and trimming were determined from the DNA. The sample shows tens of thousands of clones, 65% to 90% of them seen only once. The sequence was collected from a man older than 75 with COVID-19, enrolled during active disease. This rearrangement joins TRBV14 to TRBJ1-5; no firm D call. The sequencing input was peripheral blood. CDR3 DNA: TGTGCCAGCAGCCGCGACATCAATCAGCCCCAGCATTTT. Translation: CASSRDINQPQHF.